The 12 T cell receptor beta chains presented below share a single source sample, sequenced in a study of control samples from healthy donors and cancer patients. This table comes from immunoSEQ multiplex PCR, and its TCRdb copy is limited to in-frame clones, with some not included. The repertoire holds 150,000 or so clones, with approximately 90% as singletons. The specimen was blood. Receptors were obtained from a woman aged 50 to 60 in good health.

This rearrangement joins TRBV13 to TRBJ1-6; 7 bases match TRBD1. The CDR3 has 17 amino acids. Trimming removed 0 bases from V and 1 base from J; junction bases left unmatched: 3. Germline V CDR1 and CDR2: PRHDT, FYEKMQ (reference sequence). CDR3 amino acids: CASSLGRGRSYNSPLHF. CDR3 DNA sequence: TGTGCCAGCAGCTTAGGCAGGGGGAGGTCCTATAATTCACCCCTCCACTTT.

The chain joins TRBV7-2 to TRBJ2-7, with 10 nucleotides matching TRBD2. This CDR3 region has 17 residues. The germline V gene has CDR1 SGHTA and CDR2 FQGNSA. With V trimmed by 0 bases and J by 7 bases, 12 bases remained unmatched. CDR3 loop: CASSLAKLAGSKEEQYF. CDR3 nucleotides: TGTGCCAGCAGCTTAGCGAAACTAGCGGGGTCAAAGGAAGAGCAGTACTTC.

The chain joins TRBV18 to TRBJ2-3; TRBD1 matches at 7 bases. V shed 8 bases and J 0 bases; nucleotides not matched to a gene: 8. CDR3 size: 15 residues. Germline V gene lookup returns CDR1 KGHSH and CDR2 LQKENI. CDR3 DNA sequence: TGTGCCAGCCAACTAGGACAGGAAAGCACAGATACGCAGTATTTT. It yields the protein CASQLGQESTDTQYF.

The chain carries TRBV2 and TRBJ1-1; no clear D. With 7 bases removed from V and 5 bases from J, the gap between germline ends came to 14 bases. Looked up from germline, CDR1 is SNHLY and CDR2 is FYNNEI. The CDR3 is 13 amino acids. The CDR3 sequence: CASKVEGVTEAFF. The CDR3 DNA reads TGTGCCAGCAAGGTCGAGGGTGTAACTGAAGCTTTCTTT.

The chain links TRBV7-9 to TRBJ1-5, with a tentative D call TRBD1 (5 bases). Germline lookup yields CDR1 SEHNR and CDR2 FQNEAQ (reference sequence). V was trimmed by 5 bases and J by 7 bases, leaving 18 bases between them. CDR3 size: 15 residues. The CDR3: CASSSDSGRAQPQHF. In DNA, the CDR3 is TGTGCCAGCAGCAGCGATAGTGGCAGGGCCCAGCCCCAGCATTTT. The full variable domain, in which reference TRBV7-9 and TRBJ1-5 provide the parts outside the CDR3, is DTGVSQNPRHKITKRGQNVTFRCDPISEHNRLYWYRQTLGQGPEFLTYFQNEAQLEKSRLLSDRFSAERPKGSFSTLEIQRTEQGDSAMYLCASSSDSGRAQPQHFGDGTRLSIL.

The genes are TRBV5-8 and TRBJ1-3; 9 bases match TRBD1. CDR1 is SGHTS and CDR2 is YDEGEE in the germline V gene. The CDR3 loop spans 15 amino acids. Germline trimming cut 6 bases from V and 3 bases from J; bases unmatched to any gene: 7. In DNA form, the CDR3 reads TGTGCCAGCACCCGGGACAGGGTTGGTGGAAACACCATATATTTT. It translates to CASTRDRVGGNTIYF.

The chain joins TRBV12-5 to TRBJ2-7; 7 nucleotides agree with TRBD2. The CDR3 consists of 14 residues. Germline V gives CDR1 LGHNT, CDR2 FRNRAP. V was pared by 3 bases and J by 2 bases, with 4 bases of the junction left unmatched. CDR3 DNA sequence: TGTGCTAGTGGTTTCCGCGGGAGAGCCTACGAGCAGTACTTC. Protein: CASGFRGRAYEQYF.

The chain carries TRBV19 and TRBJ1-5, with 12 bases matching TRBD1. The CDR3 runs to 15 residues. CDR1 LNHDA and CDR2 SQIVND come from the germline V gene (reference sequence). V shed 8 bases and J 9 bases; nucleotides not matched to a gene: 11. CDR3 loop: CASSRDRGRVAPQHF. The CDR3 region has the DNA TGTGCCAGTTCCCGGGACAGGGGGCGAGTCGCGCCCCAGCATTTT.

The V gene is TRBV6-1, the J gene TRBJ1-2; TRBD1 is a possible D gene (6 bases). Trimming removed 4 bases at V and 0 bases at J, with 18 bases between. Looked up from germline, CDR1 is MNHNS and CDR2 is SASEGT. CDR3 size: 17 residues. The CDR3 protein is CASSGGQGYGANYGYTF. DNA of the CDR3: TGTGCCAGCAGTGGGGGGCAGGGGTATGGAGCTAACTATGGCTACACCTTC.

This chain joins TRBV2 and TRBJ1-5; D is unresolved. The germline V and J ends were trimmed by 4 bases and 6 bases, with 7 bases remaining between them. CDR3 length equals 12 residues. Germline lookup yields CDR1 SNHLY and CDR2 FYNNEI. CDR3: CASSGESQPQHF. The CDR3 DNA reads as TGTGCCAGCAGTGGAGAATCTCAGCCCCAGCATTTT.

This chain links TRBV3-1 (or the pseudogene TRBV3-2) with TRBJ2-3, with 10 bases fitting TRBD1. This CDR3 spans 21 amino acids. Germline lookup yields CDR1 LGHDT and CDR2 YNNKEL (reference sequence). The trim removed 1 base at V and 4 bases at J, leaving 20 bases unmatched. As DNA, the CDR3 is TGTGCCAGCAGCCAAGCAAGCCCGTCCCCTTCGACAGGGGGCGCCGCAGATACGCAGTATTTT. It specifies CASSQASPSPSTGGAADTQYF.

The gene calls are TRBV30 and TRBJ1-6; D not certain. V was trimmed by 1 base and J by 9 bases, leaving 7 bases between them. The CDR3 is made up of 12 amino acids. The germline gives CDR1 GTSNPN, CDR2 SVGIG (reference sequence). CDR3 nucleotides: TGTGCCTGGAGTGGTAGGGTTTCACCCCTCCACTTT. It codes for CAWSGRVSPLHF.